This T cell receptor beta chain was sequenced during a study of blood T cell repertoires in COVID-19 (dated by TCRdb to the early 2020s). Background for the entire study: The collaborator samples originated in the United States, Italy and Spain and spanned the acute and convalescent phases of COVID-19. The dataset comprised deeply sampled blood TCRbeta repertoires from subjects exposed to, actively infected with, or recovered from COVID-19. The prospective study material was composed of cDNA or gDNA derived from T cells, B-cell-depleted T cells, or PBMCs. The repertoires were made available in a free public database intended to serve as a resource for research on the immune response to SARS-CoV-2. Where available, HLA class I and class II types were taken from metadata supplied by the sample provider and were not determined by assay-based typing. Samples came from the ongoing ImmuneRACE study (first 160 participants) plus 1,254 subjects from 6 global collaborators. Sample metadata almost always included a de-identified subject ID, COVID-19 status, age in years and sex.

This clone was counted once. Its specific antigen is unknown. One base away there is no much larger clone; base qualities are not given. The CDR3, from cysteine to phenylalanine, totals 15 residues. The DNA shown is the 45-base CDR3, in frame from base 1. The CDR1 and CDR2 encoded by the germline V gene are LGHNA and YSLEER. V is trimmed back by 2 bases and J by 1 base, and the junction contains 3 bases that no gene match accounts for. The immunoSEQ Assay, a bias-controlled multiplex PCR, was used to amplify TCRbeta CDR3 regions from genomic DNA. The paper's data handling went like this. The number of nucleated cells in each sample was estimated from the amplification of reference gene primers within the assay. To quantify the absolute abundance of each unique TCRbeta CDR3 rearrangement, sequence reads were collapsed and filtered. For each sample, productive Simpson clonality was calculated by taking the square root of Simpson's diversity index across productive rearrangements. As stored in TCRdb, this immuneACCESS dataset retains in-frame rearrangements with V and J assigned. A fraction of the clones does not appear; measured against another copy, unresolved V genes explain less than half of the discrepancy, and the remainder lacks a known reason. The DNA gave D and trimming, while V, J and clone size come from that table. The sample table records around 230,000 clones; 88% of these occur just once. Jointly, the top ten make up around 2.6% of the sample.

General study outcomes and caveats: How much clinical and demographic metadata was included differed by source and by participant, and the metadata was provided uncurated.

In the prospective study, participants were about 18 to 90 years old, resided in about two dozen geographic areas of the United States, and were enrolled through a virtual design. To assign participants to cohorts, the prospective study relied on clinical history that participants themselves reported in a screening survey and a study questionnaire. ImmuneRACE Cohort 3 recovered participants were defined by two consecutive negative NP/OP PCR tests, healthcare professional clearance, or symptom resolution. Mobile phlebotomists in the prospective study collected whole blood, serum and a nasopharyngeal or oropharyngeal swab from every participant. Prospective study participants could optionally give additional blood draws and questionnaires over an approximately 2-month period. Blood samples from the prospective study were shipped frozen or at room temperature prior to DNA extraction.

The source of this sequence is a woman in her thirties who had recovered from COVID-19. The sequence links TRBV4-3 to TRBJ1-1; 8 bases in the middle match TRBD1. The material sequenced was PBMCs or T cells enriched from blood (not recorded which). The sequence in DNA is TGCGCCAGCAGCCAACCTGACAGGGGGAACACTGAAGCTTTCTTT. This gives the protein CASSQPDRGNTEAFF.